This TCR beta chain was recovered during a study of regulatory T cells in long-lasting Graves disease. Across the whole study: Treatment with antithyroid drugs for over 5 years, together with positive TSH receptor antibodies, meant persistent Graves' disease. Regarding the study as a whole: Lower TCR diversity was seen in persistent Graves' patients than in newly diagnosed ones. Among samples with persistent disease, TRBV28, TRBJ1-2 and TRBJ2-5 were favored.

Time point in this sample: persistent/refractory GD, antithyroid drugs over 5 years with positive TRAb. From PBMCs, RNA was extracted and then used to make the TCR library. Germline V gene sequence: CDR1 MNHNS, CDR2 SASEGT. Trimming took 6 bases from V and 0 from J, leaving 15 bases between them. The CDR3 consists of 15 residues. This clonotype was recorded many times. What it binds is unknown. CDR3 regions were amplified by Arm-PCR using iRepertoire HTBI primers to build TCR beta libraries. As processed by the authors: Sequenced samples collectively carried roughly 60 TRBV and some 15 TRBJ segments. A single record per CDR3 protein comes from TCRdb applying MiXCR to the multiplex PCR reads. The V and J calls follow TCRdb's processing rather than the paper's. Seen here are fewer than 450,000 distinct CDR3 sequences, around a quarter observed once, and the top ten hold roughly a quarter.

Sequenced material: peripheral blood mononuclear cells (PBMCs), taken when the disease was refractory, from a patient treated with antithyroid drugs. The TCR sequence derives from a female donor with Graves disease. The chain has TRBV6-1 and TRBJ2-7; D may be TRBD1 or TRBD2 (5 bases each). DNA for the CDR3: TGTGCCAGCAGCGTGGGACGCGCGAGCTCCTACGAGCAGTACTTC. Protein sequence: CASSVGRASSYEQYF.